The entry that follows covers one T cell receptor beta chain sequence. The clone's antigen remains unknown. No quality values exist for individual bases; no much larger clone is one base distant. This entry comes from a study of blood T cell repertoires in COVID-19 (dated by TCRdb to about 2020). About the investigation overall: The collaborator samples originated in the United States, Italy and Spain and spanned the acute and convalescent phases of COVID-19. The material from the prospective study consisted of cDNA or gDNA derived from T cells, B-cell-depleted T cells, or PBMCs. Deeply sampled blood TCRbeta repertoires from subjects exposed to, actively infected with, or recovered from COVID-19 were included in the dataset. The repertoires were made available in a free public database intended to serve as a resource for research on the immune response to SARS-CoV-2. The samples were drawn from the first 160 participants of the ongoing ImmuneRACE study and from over a thousand subjects provided by 6 global collaborators. Sample metadata almost always included a de-identified subject ID, COVID-19 status, age in years and sex. HLA class I and class II types, where available, came from metadata supplied by the sample provider rather than from assay-based typing.

Enrolling through a virtual design, the prospective study's participants ranged in age from roughly 18 to 90 years and lived across about two dozen United States geographic areas. In the prospective study, cohorts were assigned on the basis of participant-reported clinical history obtained from a screening survey and a study questionnaire. Each participant in the prospective study had whole blood, serum and a nasopharyngeal or oropharyngeal swab collected by mobile phlebotomists. Over a roughly 2-month period, participants in the prospective study had the option of providing additional blood draws and questionnaires. Blood samples from the prospective study were shipped frozen or at room temperature prior to DNA extraction. On the study overall, not on this receptor specifically: How much clinical and demographic metadata was included differed by source and by participant, and the metadata was provided uncurated.

TCRbeta CDR3 regions were amplified from genomic DNA by means of the immunoSEQ Assay, a bias-controlled multiplex PCR. Per the authors' processing: The number of nucleated cells in each sample was estimated from the amplification of reference gene primers within the assay. To quantify the absolute abundance of each unique TCRbeta CDR3 rearrangement, sequence reads were collapsed and filtered. For each sample, productive Simpson clonality was calculated as the square root of Simpson's diversity index across productive rearrangements. TCRdb mirrors the immuneACCESS table, restricted to in-frame sequences. Some clones are absent from its copies; in checked studies, under half trace to an unresolved V gene, and the reason for the others is unknown. D and trimming come from the DNA, and the V and J calls and clone size come from that table. This sample comprises fewer than 350,000 clones, approximately 90% of them detected only once. The ten largest clones add up to roughly 4.3% of the sample.

The CDR3 has 16 amino acids, counting the end cysteine and phenylalanine. The entry retains the CDR3 DNA only, 48 bases that are in frame from base 1. As encoded in the germline V gene, CDR1 is SGDLS while CDR2 is YYNGEE. V lost 2 bases and J lost 0 bases, and the count of bases not matched to a germline gene is 7. The material sequenced was PBMCs or T cells enriched from blood (not recorded which). The sequence was obtained from a woman in her twenties or thirties with acute COVID-19. The chain is made from TRBV9 and TRBJ1-1; 7 bases in between match TRBD1. The CDR3 region reads CASSVRDSLVNTEAFF. The bases are TGTGCCAGCAGCGTCCGGGACAGTTTGGTGAACACTGAAGCTTTCTTT.